Below, 11 T cell receptor beta chains from the same sample are listed, as sequenced in a study of T cells in women clearing cervical HPV infection. TCRdb keeps only in-frame clones here, not all; method: immunoSEQ multiplex PCR. The sample includes about 39,000 clones. The sequencing sample was made of blood buffy coat. The receptors come from a woman between 18 and 70 years old with a cervical HPV16 infection that either progressed to CIN3+ or cleared (not recorded which).

Concerning this clone itself: The read comes to an end 3 residues before the CDR3 does, leaving the germline J gene to fill in the end. The rearrangement uses TRBV20-1 and TRBJ1-1, with a possible D match to TRBD1 (5 bases). CDR3 length equals 14 residues. Germline CDR1 is DFQATT and CDR2 is SNEGSKA (reference sequence). V was trimmed by 6 bases and J by 1 base, leaving 15 bases between them. Here the CDR3 reads CSARRGVSNTEAFF. The sequenced CDR3 bases are TGCAGTGCCCGGCGGGGGGTCTCGAACACTGAA.

A remark on this clone: The CDR3 end falls 3 residues outside the read, so it is completed with the germline J gene. The J gene is TRBJ2-3, the V gene TRBV19, with a weak D call TRBD2 (6 bases). Germline V gene data show CDR1 as LNHDA and CDR2 as SQIVND (reference sequence). V lost 3 bases, J lost 3 bases, and 7 bases lay in between. This CDR3 comprises 13 residues. The CDR3 bases that were read are TGTGCCAGTAGTATGGGACTGACAGATACG. It yields the protein CASSMGLTDT. The whole CDR3 region reads CASSMGLTDTQYF.

Regarding this clone: Sequencing ends 3 residues short of the CDR3 end; the germline J gene provides the rest. The chain employs TRBV5-1 and TRBJ2-7; maybe TRBD1 (6 bases). This CDR3 has 15 amino acids. Germline-derived CDR1 and CDR2 are SGHRS and YFSETQ. V lost 2 bases to trimming and J lost 2 bases, with 14 bases between them. Incomplete CDR3 DNA: TGCGCCAGCAGCTTCTCACGGGACACAACCTACGAG. Its translation is CASSFSRDTTYE. The whole CDR3 protein reads CASSFSRDTTYEQYF.

The sequenced part of the CDR3 DNA is TGCAGTGCTAAAGCCGGTGGTCCCAATCAGCCC. Translated: CSAKAGGPNQP. Given in full, the CDR3 is CSAKAGGPNQPQHF. The chain is built from TRBV20-1 and TRBJ1-5; D not resolved. From the germline J gene comes the end of the CDR3, since the read stops 3 residues before it. The CDR3 has 14 residues. Trimming left V 4 bases short and J 3 bases short, with 13 bases between. From germline, CDR1 is DFQATT and CDR2 SNEGSKA (reference sequence).

As to this clone: The CDR3 end lies 3 residues beyond the end of the read and is filled in from the germline J gene. The V call is TRBV11-2, the J call TRBJ2-5; the match to TRBD1 covers 8 bases. The CDR3 contains 13 residues. V shed 4 bases, J shed 4 bases, and the junction held 2 bases outside the gene matches. CDR1 and CDR2 from the germline V gene are SGHAT and FQNNGV. Incomplete CDR3 DNA: TGTGCCAGCAGCTCCAGGGGGCGAGAGACC. Protein: CASSSRGRET. The whole CDR3 protein reads CASSSRGRETQYF.

A note on this clone: The missing CDR3 end, 3 residues past where the read stops, is filled in from the germline J gene. This rearrangement joins TRBV3-1 (or the pseudogene TRBV3-2) to TRBJ2-7; TRBD2 matches 7 bases. Germline values: CDR1 LGHDT, CDR2 YNNKEL (reference sequence). V was clipped by 4 bases and J by 2 bases; unmatched bases: 2. The CDR3 contains 13 residues. The CDR3 sequence: CASSRGGTYEQYF. CDR3 DNA (partial): TGTGCCAGCAGCCGGGGGGGGACCTACGAG.

A remark on this clone: The CDR3 is cut off 3 residues early in the read; its end comes from the germline J gene. The chain links TRBV5-6 to TRBJ2-2, with a possible D match to TRBD1 (6 bases). The CDR3 contains 15 residues. The V gene's germline CDR1 is SGHDT and CDR2 YYEEEE. Trimming cost V 4 bases and J 0 bases, with 10 bases left between them. The covered CDR3 bases are TGTGCCAGCAGCGAGGGACATACGAACACCGGGGAG. This encodes CASSEGHTNTGE. The CDR3 in its entirety is CASSEGHTNTGELFF.

To note about this clone: With the read ending 3 residues before the CDR3 end, the germline J gene is used to fill in that end. The V and J genes are TRBV2 and TRBJ1-2; D not certain. Trimming left V 6 bases short and J 3 bases short, with 11 bases between. This CDR3 region has 13 residues. Germline V gene sequence: CDR1 SNHLY, CDR2 FYNNEI. The CDR3 DNA, read in part, is TGTGCCAGCAGACTACAAGCGGACTATGGC. Residues: CASRLQADYG. The whole CDR3 sequence is CASRLQADYGYTF.

The covered CDR3 bases are TGCGCCAGCAGCTTATCTAGCGGGGAGGGAGAGACC. Residues: CASSLSSGEGET. The entire CDR3 sequence reads CASSLSSGEGETQYF. This sequence joins TRBV5-1 and TRBJ2-5, with 9 positions matching TRBD2. Read sequence stops 3 residues before the CDR3 end, and the germline J gene provides the missing end. The CDR3 totals 15 residues. Trimming removed 2 bases from V and 4 bases from J; junction bases left unmatched: 6. The germline V gene encodes CDR1 SGHRS and CDR2 YFSETQ.

Of note for this clone: Read data end 3 residues before the CDR3 end; the end is taken from the germline J gene. The chain is built from TRBV20-1 and TRBJ2-3, with 7 bases lining up with TRBD2. Trimming took 3 bases from V and 0 from J; bases not matched to a gene: 6. The V gene's germline CDR1 is DFQATT and CDR2 SNEGSKA (reference sequence). The CDR3 spans 15 residues. CDR3 loop: CSARGTITSTDTQYF. The sequenced CDR3 bases are TGCAGTGCTAGGGGGACTATAACTAGCACAGATACG.

CDR3 sequence: CASSLEAGFLNTEAFF. The sequenced part of the CDR3 DNA is TGTGCCAGCAGCTTGGAGGCAGGGTTTCTGAACACTGAA. This chain links TRBV5-4 with TRBJ1-1; D is possibly TRBD1 (5 bases). The CDR3 goes on 3 residues after the read ends, and that part is filled in from the germline J gene. Looked up from germline, CDR1 is SGHNT and CDR2 is YYREEE (reference sequence). This CDR3 comprises 16 residues. The V and J ends lost 0 bases and 0 bases respectively, with 12 bases between them.